This T cell receptor (beta chain) is drawn from a study of shared clonotypes between healthy human individuals. General study points: Clonotypes that were shared across a few donors made up around 5% of naive CD4 clonotypes.

The repertoire was sequenced with immunoSEQ multiplex PCR; TCRdb's copy has only in-frame clones and lacks some. The sample includes 2 million to 2.5 million clones, 80% to 95% of them seen just once. A note on this clone: Its matching antigen is unknown.

Germline loops: CDR1 SGHRS, CDR2 YFSETQ. Trimming shortened V by 4 bases and J by 2 bases, and 17 bases separated the two germline ends. The CDR3 runs 16 residues. The clonotype was recovered from a man aged 18 to 30 in good health. Some clones in this sample may be carry-over from other donors' samples. The rearrangement joins TRBV5-1 to TRBJ2-3; D could derive from TRBD1 or TRBD2 (5 bases each). Material: naive CD4+ T cells from PBMCs. The sample's subset: CD45RA+ positively selected. The CDR3, as DNA: TGCGCCAGCAGCCCCGGGACCGACTATTTCACAGATACGCAGTATTTT. Protein product: CASSPGTDYFTDTQYF.